The 16 T cell receptor beta chains presented below share a single source sample, sequenced in a study of memory CD4+ T cells and cytomegalovirus serostatus. The sort gate was single viable CD3+CD4+CD8-CD45RO+ cells for memory CD4+ T cells. Sequencing was performed with immunoSEQ multiplex PCR; in TCRdb, only in-frame clones are kept and a portion is missing. This table has some 50,000 clones, roughly 80% appearing once. The sample consisted of memory CD4+ T cells from blood. The source of these receptors is an adult in good health and CMV-seronegative.

The V and J genes are TRBV7-2 and TRBJ2-6, with D possibly being TRBD2 (5 bases). V lost 8 bases and J 0 bases, leaving 5 bases between the germline ends. CDR1 and CDR2 from the germline V gene are SGHTA and FQGNSA. CDR3 size: 13 residues. CDR3 amino acids: CASGSSGANVLTF. The DNA of the CDR3 is TGTGCCAGCGGGAGCTCTGGGGCCAACGTCCTGACTTTC. The full variable domain, with the rest looked up from reference TRBV7-2 and TRBJ2-6, is GAGVSQSPSNKVTEKGKDVELRCDPISGHTALYWYRQSLGQGLEFLIYFQGNSAPDKSGLPSDRFSAERTGGSVSTLTIQRTQQEDSAVYLCASGSSGANVLTFGAGSRLTVL.

V and J are TRBV19 and TRBJ2-7; no clear D gene. The CDR3 runs 18 residues. Germline lookup yields CDR1 LNHDA and CDR2 SQIVND (reference sequence). Trimming pared 3 bases from V and 6 bases from J, leaving 27 bases between. The CDR3 protein is CASSIRKPHGIAVGEQYF. The CDR3 DNA follows: TGTGCCAGTAGTATCAGGAAACCCCATGGGATCGCGGTTGGCGAGCAGTACTTC.

The CDR3 protein is CASRKTGTTDTQYF. CDR3 DNA: TGTGCCAGTAGAAAGACAGGGACCACAGATACGCAGTATTTT. The rearrangement joins TRBV19 to TRBJ2-3; TRBD1 matches 7 bases. V shed 6 bases, J shed 2 bases, and the junction held 5 bases outside the gene matches. In germline, CDR1 is LNHDA, CDR2 SQIVND (reference sequence). The CDR3 has 14 residues.

The V call is TRBV5-6, the J call TRBJ1-2, with D hard to call. Looked up from germline, CDR1 is SGHDT and CDR2 is YYEEEE. This CDR3 region has 15 residues. Trimming took off 4 bases at V and 5 bases at J, with 18 bases between the two ends. CDR3 nucleotides: TGTGCCAGCAGCCGAGGTTGGGTGGTTGGGTATGGCTACACCTTC. Encoded protein: CASSRGWVVGYGYTF.

V and J are TRBV11-1 and TRBJ2-2; 9 nucleotides align to TRBD2. Germline CDR1 is SGHAT and CDR2 is FQDESV (reference sequence). CDR3 length equals 19 residues. Trimming at V came to 6 bases and at J to 0 bases, leaving 14 bases not matched to a gene. The CDR3 region has the DNA TGTGCCAGCAGTTCTACCGGGACTAGCCCGGAAGCGAACACCGGGGAGCTGTTTTTT. Translation: CASSSTGTSPEANTGELFF.

The chain employs TRBV6-1 and TRBJ1-1; no reliable D call. Looked up from germline, CDR1 is MNHNS and CDR2 is SASEGT. With 0 bases removed from V and 2 bases from J, the gap between germline ends came to 22 bases. The CDR3 contains 19 residues. The CDR3 bases are TGTGCCAGCAGTGAAGCGCGGTGGGTGTTCGGGGAACTCAACACTGAAGCTTTCTTT. Encoded protein: CASSEARWVFGELNTEAFF.

The rearrangement uses TRBV5-4 and TRBJ2-7, with D hard to call. With 0 bases removed from V and 4 bases from J, the gap between germline ends came to 5 bases. This CDR3 is built from 12 residues. The germline V gene encodes CDR1 SGHNT and CDR2 YYREEE (reference sequence). The CDR3 spells CASSLGAYEQYF. The CDR3 DNA reads TGTGCCAGCAGCTTGGGTGCTTACGAGCAGTACTTC. Using reference TRBV5-4 and TRBJ2-7 for the parts outside the CDR3, the full variable domain is ETGVTQSPTHLIKTRGQQVTLRCSSQSGHNTVSWYQQALGQGPQFIFQYYREEENGRGNFPPRFSGLQFPNYSSELNVNALELDDSALYLCASSLGAYEQYFGPGTRLTVT.

V usage is TRBV6-5 and J usage is TRBJ1-1, with D maybe TRBD1 (6 bases). The CDR3 totals 14 residues. The germline CDR1 and CDR2 sequences are MNHEY and SVGAGI. V was clipped by 7 bases and J by 4 bases, with 16 bases between them. CDR3 residues: CASKRSRGSTEAFF. CDR3 bases: TGTGCCAGCAAGAGGAGCAGGGGAAGCACTGAAGCTTTCTTT.

This chain uses TRBV7-3 with TRBJ2-2, with D perhaps given as TRBD1 or TRBD2 (6 bases each). CDR3 length: 13 amino acids. CDR1 and CDR2 from the germline V gene are SGHTA and FQGTGA. Trimming took off 5 bases at V and 4 bases at J, with 8 bases between the two ends. The CDR3 spells CASSRGPTGELFF. In DNA, the CDR3 is TGTGCCAGCAGCCGGGGGCCCACCGGGGAGCTGTTTTTT. The full variable domain, with the rest looked up from reference TRBV7-3 and TRBJ2-2, is GAGVSQTPSNKVTEKGKYVELRCDPISGHTALYWYRQSLGQGPEFLIYFQGTGAADDSGLPNDRFFAVRPEGSVSTLKIQRTERGDSAVYLCASSRGPTGELFFGEGSRLTVL.

This rearrangement joins TRBV5-5 to TRBJ1-4, with TRBD1 as a possible D gene (5 bases). CDR1 is SGHKS and CDR2 is YYEKEE in the germline V gene (reference sequence). The CDR3 consists of 14 residues. Trimming took 3 bases from V and 8 from J, leaving 14 bases between them. CDR3 protein: CASSSGRGDEKLFF. CDR3 sequence (DNA): TGTGCCAGCAGCTCGGGTAGGGGTGACGAAAAACTGTTTTTT.

V gene TRBV9 combines with J gene TRBJ2-1, with D unresolved. The CDR3 has 13 residues. CDR1 SGDLS and CDR2 YYNGEE come from the germline V gene. V gave up 0 bases and J gave up 3 bases, with 4 bases separating them. In nucleotides, the CDR3 is TGTGCCAGCAGCGTAGGGGACTACAATGAGCAGTTCTTC. It codes for CASSVGDYNEQFF.

The V call is TRBV4-1, the J call TRBJ1-2; no definite D call. Trimming shortened V by 0 bases and J by 3 bases, and 14 bases separated the two germline ends. The CDR3 contains 16 residues. Looked up from germline, CDR1 is MGHRA and CDR2 is YSYEKL. CDR3 region: CASSQDLFYSDYGYTF. The CDR3, as DNA: TGCGCCAGCAGCCAAGATCTGTTCTACTCTGACTATGGCTACACCTTC.

The V gene is TRBV4-1, the J gene TRBJ1-5, with 7 bases aligning to TRBD1. Germline-derived CDR1 and CDR2 are MGHRA and YSYEKL. V shed 4 bases and J 1 base; nucleotides not matched to a gene: 10. The CDR3 extends over 17 amino acids. CDR3 in DNA: TGCGCCAGCAGCCTATCCACAGGGGATCGGAGCAATCAGCCCCAGCATTTT. This encodes CASSLSTGDRSNQPQHF.

The V gene is TRBV2, the J gene TRBJ2-6, with 11 bases matching TRBD1. J gave up 0 bases and V 8 bases, and 3 bases lay outside the gene matches. The CDR3 runs 16 residues. Germline V gene lookup returns CDR1 SNHLY and CDR2 FYNNEI. The CDR3 protein is CASGDRGNSGANVLTF. DNA for the CDR3: TGTGCCAGCGGGGACAGGGGGAACTCTGGGGCCAACGTCCTGACTTTC.

This chain uses TRBV7-2 with TRBJ1-2, with D perhaps matching TRBD1 (6 bases). The V gene's germline CDR1 is SGHTA and CDR2 FQGNSA. This CDR3 has 15 residues. The V and J ends lost 1 base and 6 bases respectively, with 15 bases between them. The CDR3 bases are TGTGCCAGCAGCTTAGATCAGGGGCGCGGGGATGGCTACACCTTC. This translates into CASSLDQGRGDGYTF.

The chain joins TRBV5-1 to TRBJ2-5; D gene unclear. Germline values: CDR1 SGHRS, CDR2 YFSETQ. The V end lost 2 bases, the J end lost 0 bases, and 8 bases lay between the germline ends. CDR3 length: 14 amino acids. CDR3 region: CASSFAAHQETQYF. The CDR3 coding sequence is TGCGCCAGCAGCTTTGCGGCGCACCAAGAGACCCAGTACTTC.